The TCR beta chain under discussion was sequenced for a study of cytomegalovirus exposure and HLA in healthy donors. CDR1 SGHRS and CDR2 YFSETQ come from the germline V gene. V shed 3 bases and J 1 base; nucleotides not matched to a gene: 4. The CDR3 extends over 14 amino acids. PCR amplification relied on 60 Vbeta primers (plus 13 Jbeta primers). Some clones are missing from TCRdb's copy, which holds only in-frame ones; the method was immunoSEQ multiplex PCR. The sample shows about 190,000 clones, roughly 77% of them seen only once. Sequenced sample: PBMCs. V gene TRBV5-1 combines with J gene TRBJ2-7; 7 bases are shared with TRBD1. This sequence originates from a woman younger than 45 in good health and CMV-seropositive. The CDR3 is CASSSRGLSYEQYF. CDR3 DNA: TGCGCCAGCAGCTCAAGGGGGCTGTCCTACGAGCAGTACTTC.